These 23 T cell receptor beta chains share one sample of origin, sequenced in a study of blood T cell repertoires in COVID-19. Assay: immunoSEQ multiplex PCR; the TCRdb copy retains only in-frame clones and omits some. Among about 46,000 clones listed, about 88% were seen once. The sequenced sample consisted of peripheral blood. These TCRs come from a man between 65 and 85 years old with active COVID-19.

This rearrangement joins TRBV5-1 to TRBJ2-2, with D tentatively TRBD1 (5 bases). Trimming removed 1 base from V and 7 bases from J, with 14 bases in between. This CDR3 comprises 15 residues. Looked up from germline, CDR1 is SGHRS and CDR2 is YFSETQ. CDR3 nucleotides: TGCGCCAGCAGCTTGTCCCCCCCCCAGGGCGGGGAGCTGTTTTTT. It specifies CASSLSPPQGGELFF.

The genes are TRBV5-4 and TRBJ1-1; 9 nucleotides match TRBD1. The ends lost 5 bases at V and 0 bases at J; junction bases unmatched: 11. The CDR3 consists of 17 residues. Germline assignment: CDR1 SGHNT and CDR2 YYREEE (reference sequence). In nucleotides, the CDR3 is TGTGCCAGCAGTTTCGGACAGGGGTACGTCCTGAACACTGAAGCTTTCTTT. Translating it yields CASSFGQGYVLNTEAFF.

V usage is TRBV5-4 and J usage is TRBJ2-5, with a tentative D call TRBD1 (5 bases). CDR1 SGHNT and CDR2 YYREEE come from the germline V gene (reference sequence). The CDR3 extends over 14 amino acids. Trimming took 5 bases from V and 2 from J, leaving 13 bases between them. CDR3 amino acids: CASSTDTTQETQYF. The CDR3 DNA reads TGTGCCAGCAGTACGGACACGACGCAAGAGACCCAGTACTTC.

This sequence joins TRBV4-3 and TRBJ2-7; tentatively, D is TRBD2 (6 bases). Trimming left V 4 bases short and J 5 bases short, with 15 bases between. The CDR3 is 14 residues long. Germline CDR1 LGHNA, CDR2 YSLEER. The CDR3 protein is CASSPSGAVHEQYF. As DNA, the CDR3 is TGCGCCAGCAGCCCCTCGGGAGCAGTCCACGAGCAGTACTTC.

J is TRBJ2-7 and V is TRBV14; 7 positions match TRBD1. Per the germline V gene, CDR1 is SGHDN and CDR2 is FVKESK. This CDR3 region has 14 residues. V lost 5 bases to trimming and J lost 4 bases; unmatched junction nucleotides: 8. CDR3 protein: CASSTLPGGYEQYF. CDR3 bases: TGTGCCAGCAGCACCCTTCCAGGGGGATACGAGCAGTACTTC.

The rearrangement joins TRBV4-2 to TRBJ2-3; tentative D call: TRBD2 (5 bases). The V and J ends lost 2 bases and 5 bases respectively, with 14 bases between them. Germline loops: CDR1 LGHNA, CDR2 YNFKEQ. The CDR3 runs 15 residues. The CDR3 DNA sequence: TGTGCCAGCAGCCAACACCCGGTGGGAGTAGATACGCAGTATTTT. It yields the protein CASSQHPVGVDTQYF.

The chain couples TRBV7-2 to TRBJ1-1; 8 bases match TRBD1. The CDR3 has 16 residues. Germline V gene sequence: CDR1 SGHTA, CDR2 FQGNSA. Unmatched junction bases numbered 11, after V lost 5 bases and J lost 3 bases. CDR3 amino acids: CASSPPQGASDTEAFF. The CDR3 region has the DNA TGTGCCAGCAGCCCCCCGCAGGGGGCATCGGACACTGAAGCTTTCTTT.

The V call is TRBV7-3, the J call TRBJ2-1; TRBD2 matches at 8 bases. Germline loops: CDR1 SGHTA, CDR2 FQGTGA. V was clipped by 2 bases and J by 7 bases; unmatched bases: 7. CDR3 size: 15 residues. The CDR3 spells CASSLVREGGNEQFF. DNA of the CDR3: TGTGCCAGCAGCTTAGTACGGGAGGGCGGGAATGAGCAGTTCTTC.

V is TRBV5-1 and J is TRBJ1-6; TRBD1 matches 8 bases. CDR3 length: 13 residues. V was pared by 5 bases and J by 10 bases, with 5 bases of the junction left unmatched. CDR1 and CDR2 from the germline V gene are SGHRS and YFSETQ. The CDR3 region is CASRDGTGSPLHF. As DNA, the CDR3 is TGCGCCAGCAGGGACGGGACAGGATCACCCCTCCACTTT.

This clone was detected once. The chain joins TRBV11-2 to TRBJ1-2; TRBD1 matches at 9 bases. CDR3 length equals 16 residues. The ends lost 5 bases at V and 2 bases at J; junction bases unmatched: 9. CDR1 SGHAT and CDR2 FQNNGV come from the germline V gene. CDR3 loop: CASSAVGQGLNYGYTF. CDR3 coding DNA: TGTGCCAGCAGCGCCGTGGGACAGGGCCTGAACTATGGCTACACCTTC.

CDR3 in amino acids: CASSLGTGQGHNYGYTF. As DNA, the CDR3 is TGTGCCAGCAGCTTAGGGACCGGACAGGGCCATAACTATGGCTACACCTTC. The rearrangement uses TRBV7-9 and TRBJ1-2; 8 positions agree with TRBD1. The V gene end was trimmed by 1 base and the J gene end by 1 base; junction bases not matched to a gene: 8. Germline lookup yields CDR1 SEHNR and CDR2 FQNEAQ (reference sequence). CDR3 size: 17 residues.

This clone was seen just once. The chain recombines TRBV3-1 (or the pseudogene TRBV3-2) with TRBJ1-3, with D possibly being TRBD1 (5 bases). Germline CDR1 and CDR2: LGHDT and YNNKEL (reference sequence). This CDR3 is built from 15 residues. V was shortened by 1 base and J by 4 bases, with 11 bases between the two germline ends. The CDR3 is CASSQGQGGGNTIYF. In nucleotides, the CDR3 is TGTGCCAGCAGCCAAGGGCAGGGTGGGGGAAACACCATATATTTT.

The chain is built from TRBV2 and TRBJ2-1; TRBD2 matches at 8 bases. V shed 7 bases and J 5 bases; nucleotides not matched to a gene: 7. CDR3 length: 14 amino acids. Germline assignment: CDR1 SNHLY and CDR2 FYNNEI. CDR3 in DNA: TGTGCCAGCAAATATAGCGGGACGAACAATGAGCAGTTCTTC. Its protein product is CASKYSGTNNEQFF.

The chain carries TRBV30 and TRBJ2-4, with 8 bases identical to TRBD2. This CDR3 has 14 residues. With 0 bases clipped from V and 6 bases from J, the junction kept 4 bases outside the gene matches. From germline, CDR1 is GTSNPN and CDR2 SVGIG (reference sequence). Written as DNA, the CDR3 is TGTGCCTGGAGTGTACGGGGGGGAACAAACATTCAGTACTTC. It specifies CAWSVRGGTNIQYF.

V gene TRBV28 combines with J gene TRBJ2-5; no clear D. CDR1 is MDHEN and CDR2 is SYDVKM in the germline V gene. Between the trimmed V and J ends, which lost 2 bases and 5 bases, there was a span of 12 bases. CDR3 size: 14 residues. Here the CDR3 reads CASSLPAVLETQYF. The DNA for the CDR3 is TGTGCCAGCAGTTTACCTGCAGTCCTGGAGACCCAGTACTTC.

The chain has TRBV4-1 and TRBJ2-7, with 10 bases matching TRBD2. V lost 1 base, J lost 1 base, and 10 bases stayed unmatched. The CDR3 consists of 18 residues. Germline V gene sequence: CDR1 MGHRA, CDR2 YSYEKL. The CDR3 is CASSQGRTSGGNSYEQYF. The CDR3 coding sequence is TGCGCCAGCAGCCAAGGTCGGACTAGCGGAGGGAATTCCTACGAGCAGTACTTC.

V usage is TRBV12-5 and J usage is TRBJ2-2; TRBD2 matches at 7 bases. Trimming at V came to 7 bases and at J to 6 bases, leaving 11 bases not matched to a gene. The CDR3 contains 15 residues. CDR1 LGHNT and CDR2 FRNRAP come from the germline V gene. The CDR3 nucleotides read TGTGCTAGTGCCTTCGGGGGGAATCTAGCCGGGGAGCTGTTTTTT. This encodes CASAFGGNLAGELFF.

The chain is built from TRBV14 and TRBJ2-3; D is possibly TRBD2 (6 bases). The germline V gene has CDR1 SGHDN and CDR2 FVKESK. The CDR3 covers 14 residues. Trimming took 4 bases from V and 4 from J, leaving 12 bases between them. For the CDR3, the DNA is TGTGCCAGCAGCCCCGGGACTTCGTCAGATACGCAGTATTTT. Translating it yields CASSPGTSSDTQYF.

The chain joins TRBV24-1 to TRBJ2-3; D possibly corresponds to TRBD2 (6 bases). CDR1 is KGHDR, CDR2 SFDVKD, per germline. This CDR3 has 14 residues. The V end was cut by 4 bases, the J end by 1 base, with 8 bases between. As DNA, the CDR3 is TGTGCCACCAGTGAGGAGGGACGCACAGATACGCAGTATTTT. Translation: CATSEEGRTDTQYF.

This clone was seen more than once but under ten times. The chain is built from TRBV7-9 and TRBJ2-3; the D is unclear. The CDR3 consists of 12 residues. The V gene's germline CDR1 is SEHNR and CDR2 FQNEAQ (reference sequence). V lost 1 base and J lost 8, with 7 bases in between. CDR3 DNA sequence: TGTGCCAGCAGCTTAGAAACCGGTACGCAGTATTTT. Translation: CASSLETGTQYF.

The rearrangement links TRBV18 to TRBJ2-5, with TRBD2 as a possible D gene (7 bases). The length of the CDR3 is 15 residues. Trimming removed 3 bases at V and 3 bases at J, with 14 bases between. The V gene's germline CDR1 is KGHSH and CDR2 LQKENI. DNA for the CDR3: TGTGCCAGCTCACCTCGGGGGGCACGGGAAGAGACCCAGTACTTC. Encoded protein: CASSPRGAREETQYF.

The gene calls are TRBV5-1 and TRBJ2-3; 9 positions match TRBD1. Germline trimming cut 4 bases from V and 4 bases from J; bases unmatched to any gene: 7. CDR1 and CDR2 (germline): SGHRS, YFSETQ. CDR3 size: 15 residues. CDR3 residues: CASSRGQGSPDTQYF. The CDR3 DNA follows: TGCGCCAGCAGCAGGGGACAGGGTAGTCCAGATACGCAGTATTTT.

In this sample, this clone turned up once. The chain joins TRBV6-6 to TRBJ1-4; D remains unclear. V was pared by 8 bases and J by 3 bases, with 10 bases between. The CDR3 spans 13 residues. Germline CDR1 MNHNY, CDR2 SVGAGI (reference sequence). CDR3 amino acids: CASGPRANEKLFF. The CDR3, as DNA: TGTGCCAGCGGCCCGAGGGCTAATGAAAAACTGTTTTTT.